This T cell receptor beta chain came from a study of blood T cells in healthy people across ages. Per the germline V gene, CDR1 is SQVTM and CDR2 is ANQGSEA. Trimming shortened V by 3 bases and J by 9 bases, and 23 bases separated the two germline ends. The CDR3 loop spans 15 amino acids. Study conclusions and caveats: When set beside aged donors, long-lived donors presented more naive CD4+ cells and higher diversity. Unknown CMV status may confound age-related changes in expanded clones.

With a J-beta primer mix and a sample-barcoded 5' primer, a second PCR ran roughly 6 to 12 cycles. From each sample, at least 3 million paired-end reads containing CDR3 were obtained. Each CDR3 protein is one row after TCRdb ran MiXCR on the 5' RACE reads. There are fewer than 800,000 distinct CDR3 sequences in the sample; less than 40% occur only once, and over 15% lies in the top ten. In its sample, this clonotype was seen many times. The antigen remains unidentified. The sequence was obtained from a woman over 75 in good health. The sequencing input was blood. The gene calls are TRBV29-1 and TRBJ1-2; a weak D match, TRBD1 (5 bases). The chain's CDR3 is CSVDRLPDTDFSYTF. The CDR3 nucleotides read TGCAGCGTTGATAGGTTACCGGACACTGACTTTAGCTACACCTTC.